This TCR beta chain was identified during a study of blood T cell repertoires in COVID-19. As for the study in general: From T cells, B-cell-depleted T cells, or PBMCs came the material, which was cDNA or gDNA.

The participants were between roughly 18 and 100 years old and came from about two dozen US areas. Which cohort a participant joined came from the clinical history participants gave. Exposed enrollees had met someone with a PCR-confirmed or clinician-diagnosed COVID-19 case at some point within the 2 weeks before study entry. TCRdb keeps only in-frame clones here, not all; method: immunoSEQ multiplex PCR. The repertoire holds nearly 250,000 clones, over 80% seen once, with less than 0.9% in the top ten. This CDR3 is 13 amino acids long. Looked up from germline, CDR1 is SGHTA and CDR2 is FQGNSA. V shed 4 bases, J shed 9 bases, and the junction held 7 bases outside the gene matches.

The J gene is TRBJ1-2, the V gene TRBV7-2, with 8 bases lining up with TRBD1. The source of this sequence is a man between 45 and 60 years old who had been exposed to COVID-19. Sequenced: PBMCs or T cells enriched from blood (not recorded which). CDR3 in DNA: TGTGCCAGCAGCTATCGGACAGGGTATAGCTACACCTTC. Its translation: CASSYRTGYSYTF.